This T cell receptor (beta chain) came from a study of T-cell memory formation after mild COVID-19. Broader study findings: Second-wave clones reaching peak frequency on day 37 lacked confirmed SARS-CoV-2 specificity.

This CDR3 is built from 14 residues. As to this clonotype: What it binds is unknown.

The authors produced TCR alpha and TCR beta cDNA libraries with sample barcodes and UMIs by 5'RACE using constant-segment primers. TCRdb re-analysed the 5' RACE reads in MiXCR, keeping a single row per CDR3 protein. This table has 350,000 to 500,000 distinct CDR3 sequences, around 20% appearing once. The clonotype comes from an adult woman who had mild COVID-19 (a few samples of this study predate the infection). Cell type and time point are not known. The rearrangement uses TRBV21-1 and TRBJ1-1. TRBV21-1 is designated a pseudogene. The sequencing input was PBMCs or a T cell subset sorted from them (not recorded which). The DNA for the CDR3 is TGTGCCAGCAGCATCCGGACGGAGAACACTGAAGCTTTCTTT. It codes for CASSIRTENTEAFF.